This TCR beta chain was retrieved from a study of T cell repertoires in cytomegalovirus infection. Study at large: Indicated by public TCR beta signatures were CMV infection and matching HLA type. Study observations and caveats: Individuals carrying CMV plus the relevant HLA were identified by cumulative frequency of public TCR beta families. Within the response measured ex vivo, HLA-C-restricted CMV-specific TCR beta clonotypes were dominant.

One entry per CDR3 protein, called by TCRdb with MiXCR from the reads. Among more than 400,000 distinct CDR3 sequences listed, about 26% were seen once. CDR1 is MNHEY and CDR2 is SVGEGT in the germline V gene. After removal of 5 bases from V and 7 bases from J, the junction contained 8 bases not matched to a gene. The CDR3 extends over 14 amino acids. To note about this clonotype: Its antigen is unidentified.

Sequencing was carried out using PBMCs. This TCR derives from a human donor in good health (CMV status not recorded). Some clones in this sample may be carry-over from other donors' samples. The chain employs TRBV6-2 or TRBV6-3 and TRBJ1-5, with 7 positions matching TRBD1. CDR3 amino acids: CASSPITGDQPQHF. CDR3 sequence (DNA): TGTGCCAGCAGTCCAATTACAGGGGACCAGCCCCAGCATTTT.